This TCR beta chain was identified during a study of T cell repertoires in cytomegalovirus infection. This clonotype was counted at least ten times. TCRdb itself ran the reads through MiXCR, one entry per CDR3 protein. The table shows 680,000 or so distinct CDR3 sequences, with 35% occurring only once. The source is a human donor in good health (CMV status not recorded). Some clones in this sample may be carry-over from other donors' samples. The sample was PBMCs.

CDR3 sequence: CASSFGGTDTQYF. CDR3 coding DNA: TGTGCCAGCAGCTTTGGGGGTACAGATACGCAGTATTTT. The V gene is TRBV7-2, the J gene TRBJ2-3; D assignment may be TRBD1 or TRBD2 (5 bases each). The length of the CDR3 is 13 residues. The V end was cut by 3 bases, the J end by 3 bases, with 7 bases between. CDR1 is SGHTA, CDR2 FQGNSA, per germline.